Presented here are 20 T cell receptor beta chains from one specimen sequenced in a study of OX40 agonist ivuxolimab in advanced cancers. TCRdb keeps only in-frame clones here, not all; method: immunoSEQ multiplex PCR. The repertoire holds more than 80,000 clones, with about 89% as singletons. The sequencing here drew on CD4+ or CD8+ T cells sorted from blood, taken in a trial of the OX40 agonist ivuxolimab. All receptors derive from an adult with an advanced solid tumor such as melanoma, head and neck, liver or kidney cancer.

The chain is built from TRBV11-3 and TRBJ2-1, with TRBD2 matching 12 bases. The CDR3 is 15 residues long. Germline CDR1 reads SGHNT; CDR2 reads YENEEA. Trimming cost V 6 bases and J 8 bases; bases outside gene matches: 8. The CDR3 protein is CASRSLAGGRYEQFF. The CDR3 DNA follows: TGTGCCAGCAGGAGTCTAGCGGGAGGGCGTTATGAGCAGTTCTTC.

J is TRBJ1-3 and V is TRBV15; TRBD1 agrees at 7 bases. The CDR3 has 17 residues. The junction had 10 bases not matched to a gene; V was cut back by 5 bases and J by 0 bases. Germline loops: CDR1 LNHNV, CDR2 YYDKDF (reference sequence). The CDR3 coding sequence is TGTGCCACCAGCGCCATCTTGGGACAGCTCTCTGGAAACACCATATATTTT. Residues: CATSAILGQLSGNTIYF.

The rearrangement uses TRBV12-5 and TRBJ2-1; 9 nucleotides agree with TRBD2. This CDR3 has 15 amino acids. Trimming at V came to 1 base and at J to 3 bases, leaving 1 base not matched to a gene. Germline CDR1 LGHNT, CDR2 FRNRAP. CDR3 sequence reads: CASGLGSGSYNEQFF. The DNA of the CDR3 is TGTGCTAGTGGTTTGGGTAGCGGGAGCTACAATGAGCAGTTCTTC.

V and J are TRBV6-5 and TRBJ1-1; 7 bases are shared with TRBD1. Trimming at V came to 4 bases and at J to 3 bases, leaving 2 bases not matched to a gene. The germline CDR1 and CDR2 sequences are MNHEY and SVGAGI. CDR3 size: 13 residues. The CDR3 loop reads CASSLQGYTEAFF. The CDR3 DNA reads TGTGCCAGCAGTTTACAGGGGTACACTGAAGCTTTCTTT.

The J gene is TRBJ1-1, the V gene TRBV30; 9 bases are a match to TRBD1. The J segment lost 6 bases and the V segment lost 6 bases, leaving 5 bases of the junction unmatched. The length of the CDR3 is 12 residues. Germline V gives CDR1 GTSNPN, CDR2 SVGIG (reference sequence). CDR3 amino acids: CACTTGGSEAFF. The CDR3 nucleotides read TGTGCCTGTACAACAGGGGGCTCTGAAGCTTTCTTT.

The rearrangement uses TRBV19 and TRBJ2-3, with D possibly matching TRBD1 (6 bases). V lost 1 base, J lost 4 bases, and 18 bases lay in between. Per the germline V gene, CDR1 is LNHDA and CDR2 is SQIVND (reference sequence). There are 17 residues in the CDR3. This CDR3 reads CASSIGTYLGAADTQYF. CDR3 nucleotides: TGTGCCAGTAGTATAGGGACCTATTTGGGGGCCGCAGATACGCAGTATTTT. Full variable domain (rest looked up from reference TRBV19 and TRBJ2-3): DGGITQSPKYLFRKEGQNVTLSCEQNLNHDAMYWYRQDPGQGLRLIYYSQIVNDFQKGDIAEGYSVSREKKESFPLTVTSAQKNPTAFYLCASSIGTYLGAADTQYFGPGTRLTVL.

The genes are TRBV9 and TRBJ2-5, with TRBD2 matching over 10 bases. The CDR3 loop spans 17 amino acids. The trim removed 0 bases at V and 5 bases at J, leaving 10 bases unmatched. Germline V gene sequence: CDR1 SGDLS, CDR2 YYNGEE. The CDR3 spells CASSVDGLAEMGETQYF. In nucleotides, the CDR3 is TGTGCCAGCAGCGTAGACGGACTAGCGGAGATGGGGGAGACCCAGTACTTC.

The gene calls are TRBV5-6 and TRBJ2-1; D is undetermined. Germline CDR1 and CDR2: SGHDT and YYEEEE. The V end was cut by 3 bases, the J end by 14 bases, with 12 bases between. The CDR3 sequence is 11 residues long. CDR3 coding DNA: TGTGCCAGCAGCTCCCCGAGAATGGAGTTCTTC. Protein product: CASSSPRMEFF.

Of note for this clone: Other DNA sequences in this sample translate to the same CDR3. The chain has TRBV19 and TRBJ1-5; tentative D call: TRBD1 (5 bases). The V gene's germline CDR1 is LNHDA and CDR2 SQIVND (reference sequence). Trimming pared 3 bases from V and 7 bases from J, leaving 10 bases between. The CDR3 has 13 amino acids. This CDR3 is CASSMGLRQPQHF. In nucleotides, the CDR3 is TGTGCCAGTAGTATGGGACTTCGCCAGCCCCAGCATTTT.

The CDR3 spells CASSRTTRQYV. The CDR3, as DNA: TGTGCCAGCAGCCGGACTACTAGGCAGTACGTC. The V call is TRBV11-2, the J call TRBJ2-7; weak D call: TRBD2 (6 bases). V was cut by 5 bases and J by 9 bases, with 11 bases left in between. Germline V lookup: CDR1 SGHAT, CDR2 FQNNGV. This CDR3 comprises 11 residues.

The J gene is TRBJ2-7, the V gene TRBV30; no clear D gene. The CDR3 has 11 residues. Trimming shortened V by 2 bases and J by 1 base, and 3 bases separated the two germline ends. Germline loops: CDR1 GTSNPN, CDR2 SVGIG (reference sequence). CDR3 nucleotides: TGTGCCTGGAGTTTATCCTACGAGCAGTACTTC. It translates to CAWSLSYEQYF.

This clone was detected once. The gene calls are TRBV2 and TRBJ1-2, with D maybe TRBD1 (5 bases). V was cut by 3 bases and J by 4 bases, with 12 bases left in between. Germline V gene lookup returns CDR1 SNHLY and CDR2 FYNNEI. The CDR3 has 14 residues. The CDR3 nucleotides are TGTGCCAGCAGTGAGGCCAGGGACGTCTATGGCTACACCTTC. Translation: CASSEARDVYGYTF.

The V gene is TRBV4-2, the J gene TRBJ1-2; the D gene is possibly TRBD1 (6 bases). The CDR3 extends over 14 amino acids. Germline V gives CDR1 LGHNA, CDR2 YNFKEQ. Trimming removed 2 bases at V and 7 bases at J, with 14 bases between. Here the CDR3 DNA reads TGTGCCAGCAGCCAAATAGACAGGTTGACTGGCTACACCTTC. It codes for CASSQIDRLTGYTF.

V usage is TRBV11-3 and J usage is TRBJ1-1; the D gene is possibly TRBD1 (6 bases). This CDR3 region has 14 residues. Germline CDR1 SGHNT, CDR2 YENEEA. V was clipped by 7 bases and J by 2 bases, with 14 bases between them. The CDR3 is CASIIGGANTEAFF. CDR3 DNA: TGTGCCAGCATCATAGGGGGAGCTAACACTGAAGCTTTCTTT.

This clone was recorded only once. V and J are TRBV28 and TRBJ1-5, with D perhaps TRBD1 (5 bases). Looked up from germline, CDR1 is MDHEN and CDR2 is SYDVKM. Trimming shortened V by 6 bases and J by 5 bases, and 20 bases separated the two germline ends. This CDR3 region has 16 residues. The CDR3 nucleotides read TGTGCCAGCAGCCCGGGGTCGGGGCGAGGGGATCAGCCCCAGCATTTT. Its translation is CASSPGSGRGDQPQHF.

This chain uses TRBV6-5 with TRBJ2-1; D remains ambiguous. From germline, CDR1 is MNHEY and CDR2 SVGAGI. Trimming pared 5 bases from V and 6 bases from J, leaving 17 bases between. This CDR3 is built from 15 residues. CDR3 in DNA: TGTGCCAGCAGTCCCGTGGCGTTAGGTCCCAATGAGCAGTTCTTC. It is translated as CASSPVALGPNEQFF.

The chain carries TRBV7-8 and TRBJ1-2; D gene uncertain. The CDR3 length is 15 residues. Germline CDR1 is SGHVS and CDR2 is FQNEAQ. Trimming shortened V by 1 base and J by 8 bases, and 17 bases separated the two germline ends. The DNA for the CDR3 is TGTGCCAGCAGCTTAGGGCGCCCGGGAACGATCGGCTACACCTTC. It specifies CASSLGRPGTIGYTF. The whole variable domain, remainder taken from reference TRBV7-8 and TRBJ1-2, is GAGVSQSPRYKVAKRGQDVALRCDPISGHVSLFWYQQALGQGPEFLTYFQNEAQLDKSGLPSDRFFAERPEGSVSTLKIQRTQQEDSAVYLCASSLGRPGTIGYTFGSGTRLTVV.

This clone was observed a single time. The rearrangement links TRBV11-1 to TRBJ2-1; TRBD1 matches 8 bases. The CDR3 covers 18 residues. V gave up 2 bases and J gave up 3 bases; unmatched junction bases: 12. Germline CDR1 reads SGHAT; CDR2 reads FQDESV (reference sequence). CDR3: CASSLTLNDRGFYNEQFF. In DNA form, the CDR3 reads TGTGCCAGCAGCTTAACCCTGAACGACAGGGGCTTCTACAATGAGCAGTTCTTC.

Concerning this clone itself: The same CDR3 arises from other DNA sequences in this sample as well. The DNA of the CDR3 is TGTGCCAGCAGCCCTGGCGTGGGTGAGCAGTTCTTC. Its protein is CASSPGVGEQFF. The gene calls are TRBV27 and TRBJ2-1; D not resolved. CDR1 is MNHEY, CDR2 SMNVEV, per germline (reference sequence). The CDR3 covers 12 residues. V was trimmed by 6 bases and J by 9 bases, leaving 12 bases between them.

The V call is TRBV29-1, the J call TRBJ2-3; perhaps TRBD2 as D (5 bases). Trimming stripped 4 bases from V and 8 bases from J, with 22 bases between. CDR3 length: 15 residues. CDR1 and CDR2 from the germline V gene are SQVTM and ANQGSEA. Here the CDR3 reads CSVVGGTFSSFTQYF. The CDR3 nucleotides are TGCAGCGTTGTTGGAGGCACTTTCTCCTCCTTTACGCAGTATTTT.